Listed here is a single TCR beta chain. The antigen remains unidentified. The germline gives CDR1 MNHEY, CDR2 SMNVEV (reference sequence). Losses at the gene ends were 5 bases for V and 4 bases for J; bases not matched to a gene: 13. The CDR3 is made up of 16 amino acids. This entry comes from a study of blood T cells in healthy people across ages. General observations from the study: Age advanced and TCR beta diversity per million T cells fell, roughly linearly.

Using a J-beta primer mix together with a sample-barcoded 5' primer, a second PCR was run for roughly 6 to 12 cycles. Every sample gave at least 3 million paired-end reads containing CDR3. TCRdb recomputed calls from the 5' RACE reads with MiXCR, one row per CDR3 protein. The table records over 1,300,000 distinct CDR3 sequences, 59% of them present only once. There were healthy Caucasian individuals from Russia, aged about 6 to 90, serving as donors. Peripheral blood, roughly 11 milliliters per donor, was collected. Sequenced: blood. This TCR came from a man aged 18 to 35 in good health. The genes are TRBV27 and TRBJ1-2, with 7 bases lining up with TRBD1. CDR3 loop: CASSKTGTLLTYGYTF. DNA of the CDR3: TGTGCCAGCAGTAAGACAGGGACTCTTCTCACCTATGGCTACACCTTC.